This T cell receptor (beta chain) was recovered during a study of T cell repertoires in cytomegalovirus infection. On the study more broadly: Recently identified HLA-C-restricted CMV epitopes and well-studied HLA-B-restricted CMV epitopes were used by the study. It can be stated that public TCR beta signatures indicated CMV infection as well as a matching HLA type.

TCRdb itself ran the reads through MiXCR, one entry per CDR3 protein. Of around 430,000 distinct CDR3 sequences in the sample, 40% to 50% were seen once. A word on this clonotype: The antigen is unknown.

Germline assignment: CDR1 DFQATT and CDR2 SNEGSKA (reference sequence). The V gene end was trimmed by 2 bases and the J gene end by 2 bases; junction bases not matched to a gene: 24. The CDR3 has 21 residues. The receptor was isolated from a human donor in good health (CMV status not recorded). Some clones in this sample may be carry-over from other donors' samples. This sample comprised cultured PBMCs, obtained from culture after CMV antigen stimulation. This rearrangement joins TRBV20-1 to TRBJ2-7; 10 bases align to TRBD2. The CDR3 is CSARSQYSPGLARRHAYEQYF. CDR3 in DNA: TGCAGTGCTAGATCCCAATATTCACCGGGACTAGCGCGACGACATGCCTACGAGCAGTACTTC.